This record looks at one T cell receptor beta chain sequence and its context. Antigen: not known. The CDR3 extends over 15 amino acids. V lost 4 bases, J lost 0 bases, and 4 bases stayed unmatched. Per germline, CDR1 SGHVS and CDR2 FNYEAQ. Libraries were prepared by immunoSEQ multiplex PCR; TCRdb keeps only in-frame clonotypes and omits some of them. The table lists 150,000 or so clones, approximately 87% of them singletons. The sample comes from a study of radiation and T cells in renal cell carcinoma. Study details: Nephrectomy followed 15 Gy stereotactic body radiation by 4 weeks.

Findings and limits, study-wide: In blood, top tumor clones expanded by 2 weeks, shrinking by 4. No pretreatment tumor biopsies were available for baseline clonotypes.

Regarding time point: baseline pretreatment blood. Treatment specified: 15 Gy SBRT to primary tumor, nephrectomy 4 weeks later. Serial blood draws occurred at baseline and 2 and 4 weeks post-SBRT. V and J are TRBV7-6 and TRBJ2-7, with 9 bases aligning to TRBD1. The receptor's source is a woman aged 45-65 years with renal cell carcinoma. Sequenced here: blood, sampled from a patient whose treatment included radiotherapy and nephrectomy. CDR3 residues: CASSSQGQGSYEQYF. The CDR3 DNA follows: TGTGCCAGCAGCTCCCAGGGACAGGGCTCCTACGAGCAGTACTTC.